This T cell receptor (beta chain) is drawn from a study of Graves' ophthalmopathy and Graves' hyperthyroidism. Turning to the study itself: Peripheral blood was gathered at the point of initial diagnosis, before any treatment started.

Uncontrolled infections, pregnancy, lactation or other autoimmune diseases led to patient exclusion. This CDR3 has 12 amino acids. Germline loops: CDR1 MRHNA, CDR2 SNTAGT. V lost 3 bases, J lost 4 bases, and 3 bases lay in between. RNA transcripts were the template, and TCR beta CDR3 regions were amplified from them. HTBI primers were employed in first-round RT-PCR, then a second-round multiplex PCR followed. TCRdb analysed the multiplex PCR reads with MiXCR anew, one entry per CDR3 protein. This sample has about 400,000 distinct CDR3 sequences; around 16% occur once, and the top ten carry roughly 1.6%. This clonotype was seen many times.

The sequencing sample was made of peripheral blood. This receptor was taken from a woman aged 18-35 years with Graves' ophthalmopathy. This chain links TRBV6-4 with TRBJ2-2, with D hard to call. CDR3 loop: CASSEGTGELFF. Here the CDR3 DNA reads TGTGCCAGCAGTGAGGGCACCGGGGAGCTGTTTTTT.